Shown below are 3 T cell receptor beta chains from a single sample sequenced in a study of beta chain features in type 1 diabetes. Study-level results: Type 1 diabetes patients showed a moderate but significant shortening of TCRB CDR3s in all four CD4+ subsets.

Every bit of the isolated RNA underwent reverse transcription, so sequencing read expressed TCRB transcripts. Generated by immunoSEQ multiplex PCR, the TCRdb table keeps only in-frame clones and is missing some. The data show about 230,000 clones, under 20% seen once. For these TCRs, the target antigens are not known. The sequenced sample was naive CD4+ T cells from blood. Source of these receptors: a man aged 30 to 45 with type 1 diabetes.

This clone was counted between two and nine times. V gene TRBV25-1 combines with J gene TRBJ1-5, with D perhaps matching TRBD1 (5 bases). CDR3 length: 13 residues. The V gene lost 9 bases and the J gene lost 9 bases, with 18 bases spanning the gap. Germline CDR1 and CDR2: MGHDK and SYGVNS. CDR3 bases: TGTGCCAGGCAGGACGGGGGGATGAGGCCCCAGCATTTT. As protein: CARQDGGMRPQHF.

The rearrangement uses TRBV7-2 and TRBJ2-1, with D possibly being TRBD2 (5 bases). Per the germline V gene, CDR1 is SGHTA and CDR2 is FQGNSA. V was shortened by 2 bases and J by 3 bases, with 11 bases between the two germline ends. This CDR3 contains 15 residues. The CDR3 spells CASSLQRGFYNEQFF. The CDR3 region has the DNA TGTGCCAGCAGCTTACAACGGGGATTCTACAATGAGCAGTTCTTC.

V usage is TRBV9 and J usage is TRBJ2-5; D uncertain. The CDR3 sequence is 14 residues long. Germline-derived CDR1 and CDR2 are SGDLS and YYNGEE. Trimming took 0 bases from V and 5 from J, leaving 11 bases between them. The CDR3 loop reads CASSVVRESETQYF. For the CDR3, the DNA is TGTGCCAGCAGCGTAGTAAGGGAATCGGAGACCCAGTACTTC.